This paragraph reports one T cell receptor beta chain. What this receptor recognizes is not known. Base qualities are not recorded, but no much larger clone differs from it by a single base. The immunoSEQ Assay, a bias-controlled multiplex PCR, was used to amplify TCRbeta CDR3 regions from genomic DNA. The paper's processing steps were these. Nucleated cell counts per sample were estimated from amplification of reference gene primers within the assay. Sequence reads were collapsed and filtered to measure the absolute abundance of every unique TCRbeta CDR3 rearrangement. For each sample, productive Simpson clonality was calculated as the square root of Simpson's diversity index over productive rearrangements. Here the immuneACCESS table is served through TCRdb, limited to in-frame sequences with V and J called. Missing clones are a known gap in these copies; in checked studies unresolved V genes cover under half, and the rest lacks a known reason. V and J calls and clone size are as listed in that table; D and trimming were resolved from the DNA. This sample gives 250,000 or so clones in total; about nine tenths of them show up just once. Of the sample, about 2.5% falls within the top ten clones.

Participants in the prospective study were enrolled through a virtual design, were aged about 18 to 100 years, and lived in approximately 25 United States geographic areas. Cohort assignment in the prospective study relied on participant-reported clinical history from a screening survey and a study questionnaire. Each participant in the prospective study had whole blood, serum and a nasopharyngeal or oropharyngeal swab collected by mobile phlebotomists. Over an approximately two-month period, participants in the prospective study had the option of providing additional blood draws and questionnaires. Before DNA extraction, blood samples from the prospective study were shipped at room temperature or frozen. This record comes from a study of blood T cell repertoires in COVID-19 (dated by TCRdb to 2018 to 2020). In terms of the full investigation: Samples covering the acute and convalescent phases of COVID-19 were provided by collaborators in the United States, Italy and Spain. The material from the prospective study consisted of cDNA or gDNA derived from T cells, B-cell-depleted T cells, or PBMCs. Where available, HLA class I and class II types were taken from metadata supplied by the sample provider and were not determined by assay-based typing. The repertoires were made available in a free public database intended to serve as a resource for research on the immune response to SARS-CoV-2. A de-identified subject ID, COVID-19 status, age in years and sex were almost always included in the sample metadata. Samples were obtained from the ongoing ImmuneRACE study (first 160 participants) and from 950 to 1,500 subjects provided by 6 global collaborators. The dataset comprised deeply sampled blood TCRbeta repertoires from subjects exposed to, actively infected with, or recovered from COVID-19.

Germline trimming: 3 bases from V, 7 bases from J; junction bases outside gene matches: 13. For CDR1 and CDR2, the germline V gene (reference sequence) lists MNHEY and SMNVEV. Counted from cysteine to phenylalanine, this CDR3 has 18 amino acids. Only the CDR3 DNA stays, 54 bases, in frame from base 1. Overall results and qualifications from the work: How much clinical and demographic metadata was included differed by source and by participant, and the metadata was provided uncurated.

Material: PBMCs or T cells enriched from blood (not recorded which). The receptor comes from a woman in her 40s with acute COVID-19. This receptor chain uses TRBV27 and TRBJ2-1; TRBD1 lines up with 12 middle nucleotides. DNA sequence: TGTGCCAGCAGTTTTGTAGGAGGGACAGGGGGCTCTGGGAATGAGCAGTTCTTC. Its coded protein is CASSFVGGTGGSGNEQFF.